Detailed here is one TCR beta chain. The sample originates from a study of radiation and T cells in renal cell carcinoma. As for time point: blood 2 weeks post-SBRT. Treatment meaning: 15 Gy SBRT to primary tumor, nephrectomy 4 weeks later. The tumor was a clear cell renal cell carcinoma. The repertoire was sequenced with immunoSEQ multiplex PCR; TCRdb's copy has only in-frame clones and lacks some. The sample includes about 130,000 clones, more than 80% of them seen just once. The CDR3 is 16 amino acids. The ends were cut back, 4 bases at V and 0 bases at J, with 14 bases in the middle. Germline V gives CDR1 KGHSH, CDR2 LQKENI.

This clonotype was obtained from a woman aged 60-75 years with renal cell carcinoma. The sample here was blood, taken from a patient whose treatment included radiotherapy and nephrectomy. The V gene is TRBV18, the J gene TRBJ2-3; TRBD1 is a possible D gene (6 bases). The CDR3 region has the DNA TGTGCCAGCTCACAACGACAGGCTGCTAGCACAGATACGCAGTATTTT. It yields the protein CASSQRQAASTDTQYF. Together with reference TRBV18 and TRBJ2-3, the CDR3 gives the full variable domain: NAGVMQNPRHLVRRRGQEARLRCSPMKGHSHVYWYRQLPEEGLKFMVYLQKENIIDESGMPKERFSAEFPKEGPSILRIQQVVRGDSAAYFCASSQRQAASTDTQYFGPGTRLTVL.